This entry lists 5 T cell receptor beta chains sequenced from one sample in a study of CD8 T cells in Susac syndrome. Random hexamers primed reverse transcription of roughly 0.45 to 1 ug RNA. TCRdb ran MiXCR on the immunoSEQ multiplex PCR reads and lists one entry per CDR3 protein. Among tens of thousands of distinct CDR3 sequences listed, 85% to 95% were seen once. What was sequenced was CD8+ T cells from PBMCs. These receptors came from a human donor in good health.

This clonotype was seen a single time. V usage is TRBV2 and J usage is TRBJ2-1; TRBD2 matches 8 bases. The CDR3 length is 13 residues. From germline, CDR1 is SNHLY and CDR2 FYNNEI. CDR3 sequence (DNA): TGTGTCTACCGGCGGGGGGCGAACAATGAGCAGTTCTTC. Its protein product is CVYRRGANNEQFF.

The chain combines TRBV20-1 with TRBJ2-2, with 9 bases fitting TRBD2. J lost 1 base, V lost 0 bases, and 6 bases had no gene match. This CDR3 contains 17 residues. CDR1 is DFQATT and CDR2 is SNEGSKA in the germline V gene (reference sequence). DNA of the CDR3: TGCAGTGCTAGAGATGGCCTAGCGGGGCTGAACACCGGGGAGCTGTTTTTT. Translated, it gives CSARDGLAGLNTGELFF.

The gene calls are TRBV12-3 or TRBV12-4 and TRBJ2-1; 8 nucleotides line up with TRBD1. V lost 3 bases and J lost 8; bases outside the gene matches: 9. The CDR3 loop spans 15 amino acids. The DNA of the CDR3 is TGTGCCAGCAGTTTGGGCAGGGGGCGTCTGGATGAGCAGTTCTTC. It yields the protein CASSLGRGRLDEQFF.

V and J are TRBV7-8 and TRBJ2-1; TRBD2 agrees at 11 bases. This CDR3 contains 15 residues. The V segment lost 3 bases and the J segment 3 bases; nucleotides outside the gene matches: 1. CDR1 SGHVS and CDR2 FQNEAQ come from the germline V gene. CDR3 residues: CASSLGTSGYNEQFF. The CDR3 DNA follows: TGTGCCAGCAGCTTGGGGACTAGCGGCTACAATGAGCAGTTCTTC.

The chain combines TRBV12-3 or TRBV12-4 with TRBJ1-4; tentatively, D is TRBD1 (6 bases). The germline V and J ends were trimmed by 2 bases and 10 bases, with 17 bases remaining between them. This CDR3 is built from 15 residues. CDR3 protein: CASSLMAPGGGKLFF. The CDR3 DNA follows: TGTGCCAGCAGTTTAATGGCACCGGGAGGGGGAAAACTGTTTTTT.